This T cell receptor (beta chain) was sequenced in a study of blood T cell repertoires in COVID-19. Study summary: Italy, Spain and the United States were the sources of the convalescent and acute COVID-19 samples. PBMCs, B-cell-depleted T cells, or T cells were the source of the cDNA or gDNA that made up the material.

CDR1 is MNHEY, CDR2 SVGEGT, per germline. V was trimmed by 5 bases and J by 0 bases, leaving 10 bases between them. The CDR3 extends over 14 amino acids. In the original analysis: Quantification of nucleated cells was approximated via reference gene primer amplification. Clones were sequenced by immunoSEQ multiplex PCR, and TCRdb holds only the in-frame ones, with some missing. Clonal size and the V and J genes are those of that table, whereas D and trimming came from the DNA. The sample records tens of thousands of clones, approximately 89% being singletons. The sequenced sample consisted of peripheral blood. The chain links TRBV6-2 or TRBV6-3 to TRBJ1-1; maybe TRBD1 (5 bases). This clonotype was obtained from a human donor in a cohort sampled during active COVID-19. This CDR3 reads CASSDSYMNTEAFF. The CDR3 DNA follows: TGTGCCAGCAGTGACAGCTACATGAACACTGAAGCTTTCTTT.